The rows below give T cell receptor beta chains drawn from one sample of a study of T cells after yellow fever vaccination. Each CDR3 protein is one row after TCRdb ran MiXCR on the 5' RACE reads. Of around 590,000 distinct CDR3 sequences detected, roughly 12% appear once; the ten largest clones hold about 15%. Source: PBMCs, taken on the day of the yellow fever booster vaccination. These receptors were collected from a man younger than 45 who received the YFV17D yellow fever vaccine. The CDR3 runs from the conserved cysteine through the conserved F or W. A D gene is named only where the DNA matches it firmly. Part of the rows lack a size; the others show once, few, many or a class for expanded clones.

DNA | CDR3 | V | D | J | size
TGTGCCAGCAGCCCGGGTTTCGGGCAGCCCCAGCATTTT | CASSPGFGQPQHF | TRBV7-2 | NA | TRBJ1-5 | many
TGCAGTGCTGGGGGGGGGACTAGCGGGACGGCTGAGCAGTTCTTC | CSAGGGTSGTAEQFF | TRBV20-1 | TRBD2 | TRBJ2-1 | few
TGTGCCAGCCTGACCCTAGGGGAGCAGTACTTC | CASLTLGEQYF | TRBV25-1 | NA | TRBJ2-7 | NA
TGCGCCAGCAGCTTGGCCATGTTAGGAACCTACAATGAGCAGTTCTTC | CASSLAMLGTYNEQFF | TRBV5-1 | NA | TRBJ2-1 | NA
TGCGCCAGCAGCTTGGAGAACACCTACGAGCAGTACTTC | CASSLENTYEQYF | TRBV5-1 | NA | TRBJ2-7 | NA
TGCAGTGCTAGCTACAGAAACACTGAAGCTTTCTTT | CSASYRNTEAFF | TRBV20-1 | NA | TRBJ1-1 | NA
TGCAGTGCTAGAGAGAAGCCCCAGGTCGGGCGTTCCTATGGCTACACCTTC | CSAREKPQVGRSYGYTF | TRBV20-1 | NA | TRBJ1-2 | few
TGTGCCAGCTCACCACCGGGACTAGCGGGAGCCGGGGAGCTGTTTTTT | CASSPPGLAGAGELFF | TRBV18 | TRBD2 | TRBJ2-2 | many
TGCGCCAGCAGCCAAGATCGCGGAGCAAAGACCATGAACACTGAAGCTTTCTTT | CASSQDRGAKTMNTEAFF | TRBV4-1 | NA | TRBJ1-1 | NA
TGTGCCACCAGCAGAGTGGACCGCAATCAGCCCCAGCATTTT | CATSRVDRNQPQHF | TRBV15 | NA | TRBJ1-5 | few
TGTGCCAGCGGAGAGGTGACCCAGTACTTC | CASGEVTQYF | TRBV6-5 | NA | TRBJ2-5 | few
TGTGCCAGCAGCCAAGACAAGCGGAGCTCCTACAATGAGCAGTTCTTC | CASSQDKRSSYNEQFF | TRBV14 | NA | TRBJ2-1 | few
TGCGCCAGCAGCGCCGGGACAGACATTCCCGTTAACTATGGCTACACCTTC | CASSAGTDIPVNYGYTF | TRBV5-1 | TRBD1 | TRBJ1-2 | NA
TGCGCCAGCAGCTTGGGGGCTAGCGCCACCGGGGAGCTGTTTTTT | CASSLGASATGELFF | TRBV5-1 | NA | TRBJ2-2 | NA
TGTGCCAGCAGCTCAACGGGGAAGATCACCTACGAGCAGTACTTC | CASSSTGKITYEQYF | TRBV7-8 | NA | TRBJ2-7 | NA
TGTGCCACCCGGGATCCCCAGTTCGCGAACACCGGGGAGCTGTTTTTT | CATRDPQFANTGELFF | TRBV6-1 | NA | TRBJ2-2 | few
TGTGCCAGCAGCCGACGACTAGCGGTCGATCGCGAGCAGTACTTC | CASSRRLAVDREQYF | TRBV4-2 | TRBD2 | TRBJ2-7 | many
TGCAGTGCAACGGACAGGGGGGATCAGCCCCAGCATTTT | CSATDRGDQPQHF | TRBV20-1 | TRBD1 | TRBJ1-5 | NA
TGTGCCAGCAGCGTAGCCCCTAGCGGCCCATCGGGAGAGACCCAGTACTTC | CASSVAPSGPSGETQYF | TRBV9 | TRBD2 | TRBJ2-5 | few
TGTGCCAGCAGCTTCGGGTTGCCGGCAGATACGCAGTATTTT | CASSFGLPADTQYF | TRBV7-2 | NA | TRBJ2-3 | NA
TGTGCCAGCAGCTTACGTGGGAGGGCCGGGGAGCAGTACTTC | CASSLRGRAGEQYF | TRBV7-2 | TRBD2 | TRBJ2-7 | NA
TGCGCCAGCAGCCTTAGCGGGAAAGCGAACACCGGGGAGCTGTTTTTT | CASSLSGKANTGELFF | TRBV5-1 | TRBD2 | TRBJ2-2 | NA
TGCAGCGTTGCAGGACGGGGCTACGAGCAGTACTTC | CSVAGRGYEQYF | TRBV29-1 | NA | TRBJ2-7 | many
TGTGCCAGCAGTTTACGACTAGCGGGAGCTCATGATACGCAGTATTTT | CASSLRLAGAHDTQYF | TRBV12-3/TRBV12-4 | TRBD2 | TRBJ2-3 | few